This T cell receptor (beta chain) was identified in a study of T cell repertoires in cytomegalovirus infection. CDR3 length equals 12 residues. The V gene lost 10 bases and the J gene lost 4 bases, with 10 bases spanning the gap. CDR1 and CDR2 from the germline V gene are MNHNS and SASEGT. Broader study findings: Totalled public TCR beta family frequency picked out people who carried CMV plus the relevant HLA. The ex vivo response was dominated by HLA-C-restricted CMV-specific TCR beta clonotypes.

One entry per CDR3 protein results from TCRdb running MiXCR on the reads. The table includes around 740,000 distinct CDR3 sequences, 35% to 45% detected once. This clonotype was observed a few times. Its antigen is as yet unknown. Sequenced sample: PBMCs. The TCR was taken from a human donor in good health (CMV status not recorded). Some clones in this sample may be carry-over from other donors' samples. The chain combines TRBV6-1 with TRBJ2-2; perhaps TRBD1 as D (6 bases). The DNA of the CDR3 is TGTGCCAACAGGGATTTCACCGGGGAGCTGTTTTTT. Its protein product is CANRDFTGELFF.